This T cell receptor (beta chain) was obtained from a study of Tregs in tolerant kidney transplant recipients. This CDR3 comprises 11 residues. Repertoires were generated with immunoSEQ multiplex PCR, while TCRdb's copy carries only in-frame clones and drops some. This repertoire shows some 88,000 clones, more than 90% found once; its top ten account for about 4.9%. This clone was seen a few times. Unstimulated Tregs (CD4+CD25+CD127-) and CD4+CD25- non-Tregs were sorted from PBMCs. The sequence was collected from a human donor in good health. The chain is built from TRBV21-1 and TRBJ1-2. TRBV21-1 is marked as a pseudogene. The specimen was CD8+ T cells from blood. The CDR3 bases are TGTGCCCCCGAGGGAACCTATGGCTACACCTTC. It encodes CAPEGTYGYTF.